What follows are 10 T cell receptor beta chains derived from one specimen sequenced in a study of OX40 agonist ivuxolimab in advanced cancers. Sequenced by immunoSEQ multiplex PCR; TCRdb stores in-frame clones only, minus some. Of roughly 75,000 clones in the sample, around 90% were seen once. The sample in question was CD4+ or CD8+ T cells sorted from blood, obtained in a trial of the OX40 agonist ivuxolimab. The receptors stem from an adult with an advanced solid tumor such as melanoma, head and neck, liver or kidney cancer.

This CDR3 is CSVEDHNPSSYNSPLHF. CDR3 in DNA: TGCAGCGTTGAAGATCACAATCCGAGCTCCTATAATTCACCCCTCCACTTT. The gene calls are TRBV29-1 and TRBJ1-6, with D unclear. The length of the CDR3 is 17 residues. V was cut by 0 bases and J by 0 bases, with 12 bases left in between. The germline gives CDR1 SQVTM, CDR2 ANQGSEA.

This rearrangement joins TRBV28 to TRBJ2-7; weak D call: TRBD2 (5 bases). Trimming stripped 1 base from V and 3 bases from J, with 10 bases between. Germline-derived CDR1 and CDR2 are MDHEN and SYDVKM. The CDR3 spans 14 residues. CDR3 bases: TGTGCCAGCAGTTTATCCGGGGTCGTCTACGAGCAGTACTTC. This sequence encodes CASSLSGVVYEQYF.

The chain has TRBV6-1 and TRBJ1-5; 9 bases match TRBD1. CDR1 MNHNS and CDR2 SASEGT come from the germline V gene. The V segment lost 8 bases and the J segment 7 bases; nucleotides outside the gene matches: 9. The CDR3 runs to 14 residues. As DNA, the CDR3 is TGTGCCAGCCGTACAGGGGGCGGACACCAGCCCCAGCATTTT. Translating gives CASRTGGGHQPQHF.

The chain joins TRBV25-1 to TRBJ2-5, with D possibly called TRBD1 or TRBD2 (6 bases each). Germline V gene sequence: CDR1 MGHDK, CDR2 SYGVNS. The CDR3 sequence is 15 residues long. Trimming shortened V by 5 bases and J by 4 bases, and 17 bases separated the two germline ends. CDR3 coding DNA: TGTGCCAGCAGTCGCGGGACAAGGGTCCGAGAGACCCAGTACTTC. As protein: CASSRGTRVRETQYF. Using reference TRBV25-1 and TRBJ2-5 for the parts outside the CDR3, the full variable domain is EADIYQTPRYLVIGTGKKITLECSQTMGHDKMYWYQQDPGMELHLIHYSYGVNSTEKGDLSSESTVSRIRTEHFPLTLESARPSHTSQYLCASSRGTRVRETQYFGPGTRLLVL.

This chain connects TRBV5-5 to TRBJ1-1; D remains unclear. Per the germline V gene, CDR1 is SGHKS and CDR2 is YYEKEE (reference sequence). Between the trimmed V and J ends, which lost 0 bases and 4 bases, there was a span of 7 bases. This CDR3 has 13 amino acids. The CDR3 DNA follows: TGTGCCAGCAGCTTGGGACCGTTCACTGAAGCTTTCTTT. This codes for CASSLGPFTEAFF.

The chain uses TRBV5-4 and TRBJ2-1, with D maybe TRBD2 (6 bases). The CDR3 is 17 residues long. Trimming cost V 5 bases and J 0 bases, with 18 bases left between them. The germline CDR1 and CDR2 sequences are SGHNT and YYREEE (reference sequence). The CDR3 DNA reads as TGTGCCAGCAGGGGGGGTCTGGCAGAAGTCTCCTACAATGAGCAGTTCTTC. Its protein product is CASRGGLAEVSYNEQFF.

This clone was seen a few times. CDR3 loop: CASRSSGRPYEQYF. In nucleotides, the CDR3 is TGTGCCAGCAGGTCTAGCGGGAGGCCCTACGAGCAGTACTTC. This chain joins TRBV27 and TRBJ2-7; TRBD2 agrees at 11 bases. V shed 6 bases, J shed 2 bases, and the junction held 3 bases outside the gene matches. Per germline, CDR1 MNHEY and CDR2 SMNVEV (reference sequence). The CDR3 spans 14 residues.

The chain is built from TRBV5-1 and TRBJ2-1; 9 bases are a match to TRBD2. V lost 0 bases to trimming and J lost 9 bases; unmatched junction nucleotides: 4. Germline V lookup: CDR1 SGHRS, CDR2 YFSETQ. The CDR3 runs to 14 residues. CDR3 DNA sequence: TGCGCCAGCAGCTTGGAGGGACTAGCAAGTGAGCAGTTCTTC. It is translated as CASSLEGLASEQFF.

V usage is TRBV5-1 and J usage is TRBJ1-6, with TRBD1 matching over 7 bases. CDR1 and CDR2 (germline): SGHRS, YFSETQ. The CDR3 contains 14 residues. V lost 7 bases and J lost 6; bases outside the gene matches: 7. The CDR3 is CASSTGTGNSPLHF. CDR3 DNA sequence: TGCGCCAGCTCGACAGGGACGGGTAATTCACCCCTCCACTTT.

V gene TRBV14 combines with J gene TRBJ2-1, with TRBD2 identical over 9 bases. The CDR3 loop spans 22 amino acids. The V gene end was trimmed by 1 base and the J gene end by 6 bases; junction bases not matched to a gene: 25. The germline V gene encodes CDR1 SGHDN and CDR2 FVKESK. CDR3 sequence (DNA): TGTGCCAGCAGCCAAGGGAGTTGGTGGGGGACTATATGGACTAGCGCTGGCAATGAGCAGTTCTTC. It specifies CASSQGSWWGTIWTSAGNEQFF.